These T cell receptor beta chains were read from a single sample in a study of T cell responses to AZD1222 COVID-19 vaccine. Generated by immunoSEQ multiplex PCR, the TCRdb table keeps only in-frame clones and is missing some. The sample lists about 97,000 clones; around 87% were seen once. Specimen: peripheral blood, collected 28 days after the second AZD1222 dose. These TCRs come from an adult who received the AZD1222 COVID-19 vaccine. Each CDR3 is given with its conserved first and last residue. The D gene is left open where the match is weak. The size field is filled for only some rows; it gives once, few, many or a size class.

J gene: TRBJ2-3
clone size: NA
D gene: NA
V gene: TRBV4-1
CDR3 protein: CASSLGAAPWDTQYF
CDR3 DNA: TGCGCCAGCAGCCTGGGGGCAGCACCTTGGGATACGCAGTATTTT

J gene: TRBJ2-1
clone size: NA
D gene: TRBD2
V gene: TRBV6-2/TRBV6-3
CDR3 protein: CASSYTVTSDFYNEQFF
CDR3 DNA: TGTGCCAGCAGTTACACAGTGACTAGCGACTTCTACAATGAGCAGTTCTTC

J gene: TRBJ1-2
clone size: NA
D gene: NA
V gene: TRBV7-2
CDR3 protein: CASSLGRYGYTF
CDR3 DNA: TGTGCCAGCAGCTTAGGGCGATATGGCTACACCTTC

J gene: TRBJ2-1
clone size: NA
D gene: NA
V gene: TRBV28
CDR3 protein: CASTGDLIYNEQFF
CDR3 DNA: TGTGCCAGCACCGGAGACCTTATCTACAATGAGCAGTTCTTC

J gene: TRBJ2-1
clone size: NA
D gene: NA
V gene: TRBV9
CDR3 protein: CASSACRGAGLCNEQFF
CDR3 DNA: TGTGCCAGCAGCGCCTGCCGGGGGGCTGGGCTCTGCAATGAGCAGTTCTTC

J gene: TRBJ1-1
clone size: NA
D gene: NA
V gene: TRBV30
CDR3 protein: CAWSRNGQLNTEAFF
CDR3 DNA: TGTGCCTGGAGCAGAAACGGACAGCTGAACACTGAAGCTTTCTTT

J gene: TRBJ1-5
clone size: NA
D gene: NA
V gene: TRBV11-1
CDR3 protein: CASSENPTGQPQHF
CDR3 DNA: TGTGCCAGCAGCGAAAACCCCACCGGTCAGCCCCAGCATTTT

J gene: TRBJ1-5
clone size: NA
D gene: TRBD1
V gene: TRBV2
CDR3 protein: CASSEDLRGGQGAMQPQHF
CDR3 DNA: TGTGCCAGCAGTGAAGACCTTCGCGGGGGACAGGGGGCGATGCAGCCCCAGCATTTT

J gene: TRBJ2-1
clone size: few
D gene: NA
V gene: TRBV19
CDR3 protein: CASSPRGRSSYNEQFF
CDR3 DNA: TGTGCCAGTAGCCCCCGTGGCAGAAGCTCCTACAATGAGCAGTTCTTC

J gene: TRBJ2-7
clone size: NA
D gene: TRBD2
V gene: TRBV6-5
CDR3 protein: CASSYTGTSGPYEQYF
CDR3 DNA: TGTGCCAGCAGTTACACCGGGACTAGCGGCCCCTACGAGCAGTACTTC

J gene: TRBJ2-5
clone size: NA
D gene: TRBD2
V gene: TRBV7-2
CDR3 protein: CASSLSGRGSETQYF
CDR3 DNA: TGTGCCAGCAGCTTATCCGGGAGGGGTTCTGAGACCCAGTACTTC

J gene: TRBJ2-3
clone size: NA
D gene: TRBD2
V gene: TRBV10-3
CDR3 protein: CAINRGGLASTDTQYF
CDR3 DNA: TGTGCCATCAATCGGGGAGGGCTCGCGTCCACAGATACGCAGTATTTT

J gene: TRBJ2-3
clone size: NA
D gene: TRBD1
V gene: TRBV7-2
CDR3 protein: CASRRQGSSTDTQYF
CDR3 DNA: TGTGCCAGCCGACGACAGGGTTCTAGCACAGATACGCAGTATTTT

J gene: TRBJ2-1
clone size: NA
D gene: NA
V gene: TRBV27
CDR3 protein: CASSLSSGPPYNEQFF
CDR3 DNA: TGTGCCAGCAGTTTAAGCTCAGGGCCTCCCTACAATGAGCAGTTCTTC

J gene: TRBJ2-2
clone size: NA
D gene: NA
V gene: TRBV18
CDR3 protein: CASSPPDGLNTGELFF
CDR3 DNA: TGTGCCAGCTCACCCCCCGACGGGTTGAACACCGGGGAGCTGTTTTTT

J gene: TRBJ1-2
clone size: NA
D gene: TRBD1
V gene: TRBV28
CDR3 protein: CASTPGGSNYGYTF
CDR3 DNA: TGTGCCAGCACCCCAGGGGGGTCTAACTATGGCTACACCTTC

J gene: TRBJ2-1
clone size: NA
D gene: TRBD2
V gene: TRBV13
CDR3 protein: CASSLVGGLAEYNEQFF
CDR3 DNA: TGTGCCAGCAGCTTAGTTGGAGGTCTAGCGGAGTACAATGAGCAGTTCTTC

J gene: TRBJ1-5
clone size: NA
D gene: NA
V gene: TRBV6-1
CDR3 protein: CASSEGPAAQPQHF
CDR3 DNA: TGTGCCAGCAGTGAAGGTCCGGCAGCGCAGCCCCAGCATTTT

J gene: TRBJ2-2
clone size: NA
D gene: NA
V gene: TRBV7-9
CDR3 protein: CASRLGAWGSGELFF
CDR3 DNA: TGTGCCAGCAGGCTTGGGGCGTGGGGGTCCGGGGAGCTGTTTTTT

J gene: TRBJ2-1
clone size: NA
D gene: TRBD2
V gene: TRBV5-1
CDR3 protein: CASSLAASGGQIYNEQFF
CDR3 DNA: TGCGCCAGCAGCTTGGCGGCTAGCGGGGGGCAAATTTACAATGAGCAGTTCTTC

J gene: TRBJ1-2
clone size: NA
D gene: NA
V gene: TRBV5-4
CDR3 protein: CASSPAPTGGTYTF
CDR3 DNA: TGTGCCAGCAGCCCTGCACCCACCGGGGGGACCTACACCTTC

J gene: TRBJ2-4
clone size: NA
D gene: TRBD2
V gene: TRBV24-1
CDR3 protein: CAPSGELAKNIQYF
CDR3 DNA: TGTGCCCCGAGCGGGGAACTAGCCAAAAACATTCAGTACTTC

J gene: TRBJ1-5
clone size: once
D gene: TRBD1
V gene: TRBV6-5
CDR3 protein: CASSYGTGPNQPQHF
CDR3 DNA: TGTGCCAGCAGTTACGGGACAGGGCCTAATCAGCCTCAGCATTTT

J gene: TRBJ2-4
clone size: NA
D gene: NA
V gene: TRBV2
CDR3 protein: CASSEARRAIAKNIQYF
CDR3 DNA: TGTGCCAGCAGTGAAGCTCGGAGGGCAATAGCCAAAAACATTCAGTACTTC

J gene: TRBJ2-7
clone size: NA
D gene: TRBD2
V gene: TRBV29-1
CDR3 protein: CSVVLAGREQYF
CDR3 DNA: TGCAGCGTTGTTCTAGCGGGGAGGGAGCAGTACTTC

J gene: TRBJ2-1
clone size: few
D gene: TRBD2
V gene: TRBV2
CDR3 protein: CASSQAAGAGYNEQFF
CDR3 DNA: TGTGCCAGCTCCCAGGCGGCGGGAGCGGGCTACAATGAGCAGTTCTTC

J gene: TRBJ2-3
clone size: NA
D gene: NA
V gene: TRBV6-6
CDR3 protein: CASSYVSDTQYF
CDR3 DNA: TGTGCCAGCAGTTACGTATCAGATACGCAGTATTTT

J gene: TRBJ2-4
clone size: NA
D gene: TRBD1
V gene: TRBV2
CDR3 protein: CASSGDSTQAIQYF
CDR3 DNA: TGTGCCAGCAGTGGGGACAGCACCCAGGCCATTCAGTACTTC

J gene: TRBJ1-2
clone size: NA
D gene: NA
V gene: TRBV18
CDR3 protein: CASSPEYNYGYTF
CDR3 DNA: TGTGCCAGCTCACCGGAGTATAACTATGGCTACACCTTC

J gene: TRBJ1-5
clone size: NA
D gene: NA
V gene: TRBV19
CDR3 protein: CASSMKGVPPQHF
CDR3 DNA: TGTGCCAGTAGTATGAAGGGAGTCCCACCCCAGCATTTT

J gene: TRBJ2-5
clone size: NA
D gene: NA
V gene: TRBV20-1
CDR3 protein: CSASKGLETQYF
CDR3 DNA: TGCAGTGCTAGTAAGGGCTTGGAGACCCAGTACTTC

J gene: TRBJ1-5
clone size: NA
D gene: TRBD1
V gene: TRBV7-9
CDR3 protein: CASSATGRDQPQHF
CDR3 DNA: TGTGCCAGCAGCGCGACAGGGAGGGATCAGCCCCAGCATTTT

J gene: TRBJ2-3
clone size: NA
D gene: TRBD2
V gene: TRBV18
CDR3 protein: CASSPRGGGARDTQYF
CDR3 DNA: TGTGCCAGCTCACCACGTGGCGGGGGGGCGAGAGATACGCAGTATTTT

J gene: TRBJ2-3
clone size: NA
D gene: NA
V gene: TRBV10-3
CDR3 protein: CAISVLGTDTQYF
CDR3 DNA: TGTGCCATCAGTGTTTTGGGCACAGATACGCAGTATTTT

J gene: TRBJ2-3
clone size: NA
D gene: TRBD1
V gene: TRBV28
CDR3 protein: CASSFGGTGSSTDTQYF
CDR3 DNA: TGTGCCAGCAGTTTTGGGGGGACAGGGTCTAGCACAGATACGCAGTATTTT

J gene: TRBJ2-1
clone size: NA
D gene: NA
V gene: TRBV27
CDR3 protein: CASSRSDGLGQFF
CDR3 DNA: TGTGCCAGCAGTCGCTCGGACGGCCTGGGGCAGTTCTTC

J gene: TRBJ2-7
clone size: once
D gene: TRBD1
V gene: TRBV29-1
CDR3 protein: CSVREGTGGSREQYF
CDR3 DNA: TGCAGCGTTCGAGAGGGTACAGGGGGGTCACGCGAGCAGTACTTC